The 9 T cell receptor beta chains given below trace back to one sample, sequenced in a study. Each CDR3 protein is one row after TCRdb ran MiXCR on the RT-PCR reads. The repertoire holds about 680,000 distinct CDR3 sequences, around 14% seen once, with roughly 3.6% in the top ten. Sequencing was done on a sample of memory CD4+ T cells from blood. These TCRs come from a female donor in good health, serving as a healthy control.

This chain joins TRBV15 and TRBJ2-5; 7 nucleotides agree with TRBD2. V lost 0 bases and J lost 0; bases outside the gene matches: 1. This CDR3 contains 15 residues. In germline, CDR1 is LNHNV, CDR2 YYDKDF (reference sequence). The CDR3 sequence is CATSRELAHQETQYF. CDR3 coding DNA: TGTGCCACCAGCAGAGAACTAGCGCACCAAGAGACCCAGTACTTC. Based on the CDR3 plus reference TRBV15 and TRBJ2-5, the full variable domain is DAMVIQNPRYQVTQFGKPVTLSCSQTLNHNVMYWYQQKSSQAPKLLFHYYDKDFNNEADTPDNFQSRRPNTSFCFLDIRSPGLGDTAMYLCATSRELAHQETQYFGPGTRLLVL.

This clonotype was found many times. V usage is TRBV4-3 and J usage is TRBJ2-1, with a possible D match to TRBD1 (5 bases). Trimming shortened V by 1 base and J by 4 bases, and 14 bases separated the two germline ends. The CDR3 has 16 residues. CDR1 and CDR2 (germline): LGHNA, YSLEER. CDR3 residues: CASSQAGKGGYNEQFF. The CDR3, as DNA: TGCGCCAGCAGCCAAGCAGGGAAGGGTGGGTACAATGAGCAGTTCTTC.

This chain uses TRBV20-1 with TRBJ1-3; D gene unclear. The germline V gene has CDR1 DFQATT and CDR2 SNEGSKA (reference sequence). CDR3 length: 17 residues. V gave up 0 bases and J gave up 4 bases, with 19 bases separating them. The CDR3 is CSARDPGPLMGGNTIYF. In DNA, the CDR3 is TGCAGTGCTAGAGACCCCGGGCCACTTATGGGGGGAAACACCATATATTTT.

This clonotype was picked up a small number of times. The J gene is TRBJ2-5, the V gene TRBV4-3; 7 bases align to TRBD2. This CDR3 has 18 residues. The V gene's germline CDR1 is LGHNA and CDR2 YSLEER. Trimming removed 0 bases from V and 3 bases from J; junction bases left unmatched: 13. The CDR3 sequence: CASSQEVGMGLTKETQYF. CDR3 DNA: TGCGCCAGCAGCCAAGAAGTTGGGATGGGACTAACTAAAGAGACCCAGTACTTC.

This clonotype was observed at least ten times. V is TRBV7-3 and J is TRBJ2-7; TRBD2 is a possible D gene (6 bases). The germline V and J ends were trimmed by 6 bases and 2 bases, with 17 bases remaining between them. Germline V gene sequence: CDR1 SGHTA, CDR2 FQGTGA. The CDR3 extends over 15 amino acids. CDR3 residues: CASSYTRENPYEQYF. The DNA for the CDR3 is TGTGCCAGCAGTTACACCCGGGAGAACCCCTACGAGCAGTACTTC. Together with reference TRBV7-3 and TRBJ2-7, the CDR3 gives the full variable domain: GAGVSQTPSNKVTEKGKYVELRCDPISGHTALYWYRQSLGQGPEFLIYFQGTGAADDSGLPNDRFFAVRPEGSVSTLKIQRTERGDSAVYLCASSYTRENPYEQYFGPGTRLTVT.

The rearrangement uses TRBV30 and TRBJ2-1; maybe TRBD2 (6 bases). The CDR3 covers 16 residues. Between the trimmed V and J ends, which lost 0 bases and 0 bases, there was a span of 12 bases. Per germline, CDR1 GTSNPN and CDR2 SVGIG (reference sequence). CDR3 nucleotide sequence: TGTGCCTGGAGTGTACTGGCGGGGAGCTCCTACAATGAGCAGTTCTTC. Residues: CAWSVLAGSSYNEQFF.

This clonotype was seen many times. The chain is built from TRBV7-9 and TRBJ2-3; D is perhaps TRBD2 (6 bases). The V end was cut by 9 bases, the J end by 3 bases, with 10 bases between. Looked up from germline, CDR1 is SEHNR and CDR2 is FQNEAQ (reference sequence). The CDR3 contains 12 residues. The CDR3 protein is CASSGSTDTQYF. CDR3 nucleotide sequence: TGTGCCAGTTCCGGGAGTACAGATACGCAGTATTTT.

The sample holds many counts of this clonotype. The chain joins TRBV12-3 or TRBV12-4 to TRBJ1-1; 7 bases map to TRBD1. The length of the CDR3 is 12 residues. V shed 5 bases, J shed 4 bases, and the junction held 1 base outside the gene matches. CDR3 loop: CASSPGGTEAFF. The CDR3 bases are TGTGCCAGCAGTCCAGGGGGCACTGAAGCTTTCTTT.

The chain combines TRBV5-6 with TRBJ1-4, with TRBD1 as a possible D gene (6 bases). The CDR3 runs to 15 residues. Germline V gene lookup returns CDR1 SGHDT and CDR2 YYEEEE. V lost 4 bases, J lost 10 bases, and 20 bases lay in between. DNA for the CDR3: TGTGCCAGCAGCCCGAAGAGGGGGTGGGAGGCAAAACTGTTTTTT. Protein product: CASSPKRGWEAKLFF.